This passage covers 8 T cell receptor beta chains from one sample sequenced in a study of T cells after posttransplantation cyclophosphamide (dated by TCRdb to about 2016). A control cohort of 11 patients who had been given myeloablative marrow transplants with methotrexate plus a calcineurin inhibitor was sampled 1 year after transplant. Library generation was performed with the immunoSEQ multiplex PCR assay. TCRdb stores this immuneACCESS table with in-frame sequences only. Part of the clones is absent; in the studies checked, under half of the shortfall reflects unresolved V genes, and no reason is known for the rest. This sample lists about 15,000 clones; roughly 91% were detected once. Around 4% of the sample comes from the top ten. The sample in question was PBMCs, obtained after an allogeneic stem cell transplant with a calcineurin inhibitor and methotrexate. Receptors were obtained from a male patient between 45 and 60 years old who received an allogeneic stem cell transplant from an unrelated donor, was CMV-positive, and had chronic GVHD only. Following transplantation, T cells from the graft donor may be among those present.

This rearrangement joins TRBV18 to TRBJ1-5; no reliable D call. The CDR3 loop spans 13 amino acids. Germline CDR1 reads KGHSH; CDR2 reads LQKENI. V lost 6 bases and J lost 0, with 6 bases in between. CDR3 region: CASSAHSNQPQHF. DNA of the CDR3: TGTGCCAGCTCTGCACATAGCAATCAGCCCCAGCATTTT.

This rearrangement joins TRBV11-2 to TRBJ2-3; 8 bases match TRBD2. The CDR3 covers 15 residues. The germline V gene has CDR1 SGHAT and CDR2 FQNNGV. V shed 0 bases and J 3 bases; nucleotides not matched to a gene: 2. CDR3 coding DNA: TGTGCCAGCAGCTTAGATCGGGGGGGGACAGATACGCAGTATTTT. It encodes CASSLDRGGTDTQYF. The full variable domain, with the rest looked up from reference TRBV11-2 and TRBJ2-3, is EAGVAQSPRYKIIEKRQSVAFWCNPISGHATLYWYQQILGQGPKLLIQFQNNGVVDDSQLPKDRFSAERLKGVDSTLKIQPAKLEDSAVYLCASSLDRGGTDTQYFGPGTRLTVL.

The chain employs TRBV10-3 and TRBJ2-1; 9 bases line up with TRBD2. The CDR3 is 17 amino acids. CDR1 is ENHRY and CDR2 is SYGVKD in the germline V gene. The V and J ends lost 5 bases and 4 bases, in that order; junction bases with no gene match: 12. CDR3 sequence reads: CAISHPSLAGRYNEQFF. The CDR3, as DNA: TGTGCCATCAGTCATCCGAGCCTAGCGGGGAGGTACAATGAGCAGTTCTTC.

The chain uses TRBV7-3 and TRBJ1-1, with D unclear. Germline assignment: CDR1 SGHTA and CDR2 FQGTGA. Deletions cut 2 bases from V and 7 bases from J, with 11 bases between. This CDR3 is 13 amino acids long. The CDR3 sequence: CASSLGPRDEAFF. In DNA, the CDR3 is TGTGCCAGCAGCTTAGGTCCTCGGGATGAAGCTTTCTTT.

This rearrangement joins TRBV7-3 to TRBJ1-5; maybe TRBD1 (5 bases). V gave up 7 bases and J gave up 4 bases, with 20 bases separating them. The length of the CDR3 is 16 residues. The V gene's germline CDR1 is SGHTA and CDR2 FQGTGA. The CDR3 DNA reads TGTGCCAGCACCCACCATGGACATGGAGGGAATCAGCCCCAGCATTTT. Residues: CASTHHGHGGNQPQHF.

The V gene is TRBV2, the J gene TRBJ2-3, with no clear D. Trimming cost V 6 bases and J 2 bases, with 3 bases left between them. CDR1 SNHLY and CDR2 FYNNEI come from the germline V gene. The CDR3 is made up of 11 amino acids. The CDR3 nucleotides read TGTGCCAGCAGCCTCACAGATACGCAGTATTTT. Amino acid sequence: CASSLTDTQYF.

The chain couples TRBV7-8 to TRBJ2-3, with 7 bases aligning to TRBD2. The CDR3 covers 18 residues. Germline loops: CDR1 SGHVS, CDR2 FQNEAQ. V shed 1 base, J shed 2 bases, and the junction held 12 bases outside the gene matches. The CDR3 DNA follows: TGTGCCAGCAGCTTAGTTTTCCGGACTAGATCAATCACAGATACGCAGTATTTT. Its translation: CASSLVFRTRSITDTQYF.

The J gene is TRBJ2-7, the V gene TRBV5-1, with 7 bases aligning to TRBD1. The germline gives CDR1 SGHRS, CDR2 YFSETQ. CDR3 length equals 14 residues. Trimming at V came to 0 bases and at J to 4 bases, leaving 4 bases not matched to a gene. CDR3 sequence (DNA): TGCGCCAGCAGCTTGGACGGGACAGTTTACGAGCAGTACTTC. Protein sequence: CASSLDGTVYEQYF. The whole variable domain, remainder taken from reference TRBV5-1 and TRBJ2-7, is KAGVTQTPRYLIKTRGQQVTLSCSPISGHRSVSWYQQTPGQGLQFLFEYFSETQRNKGNFPGRFSGRQFSNSRSEMNVSTLELGDSALYLCASSLDGTVYEQYFGPGTRLTVT.